This T cell receptor beta chain comes out of a study of identifying expanded T cells in peripheral blood (dated by TCRdb to about 2019). Regarding the complete study: Technical replicates were generated by sequencing separate aliquots of the same genomic DNA pool, and four replicates were compared pairwise.

No immune events such as infections were documented for the healthy donors during the collection period. Time-dependent variance in a beta-binomial model of T-cell clone differential abundance was calibrated using healthy-donor blood repertoires as a training cohort. The training cohort included around 10 healthy donors, of whom 3 were female and 7 were male. On average the donors were 43 years old, and their ages spanned roughly 29 to 64 years. Obtained from a commercial supplier, whole blood was collected from each healthy donor at three time points set around 13 days apart. For immunosequencing, genomic DNA was extracted from unsorted whole blood. TCRbeta CDR3 regions were profiled by bias-controlled multiplex PCR amplification of genomic DNA with the immunoSEQ Assay. In the paper's pipeline: To quantify the absolute abundance of each unique TCRbeta CDR3 region, the sequences were collapsed and filtered. Differential abundance was tested with a binomial (Fisher-equivalent) model and with a beta-binomial model adding time-dependent variance fitted from healthy donors. Clones with fewer than 5 combined templates were removed, and a clone was called differentially abundant if the clone's Benjamini-Hochberg FDR was below 0.01. Beta-binomial variance was modeled as a function of total template count across the two samples using the form v = (b*log(k)+a)^2. TCRdb mirrors the immuneACCESS table, restricted to in-frame sequences. Some clones are absent from its copies; in checked studies, under half trace to an unresolved V gene, and the reason for the others is unknown. Clonal size and the V and J genes are those of that table, whereas D and trimming came from the DNA. Recorded for this sample are about 110,000 clones; more than 85% of them occurred a single time. The ten largest clones capture approximately 16% of the sample.

Overall study results and their limits: Both the number of clones called differentially abundant and the false-positive rate were significantly reduced by the beta-binomial model across all healthy-donor time intervals. The binomial model flagged about 1.2 differentially abundant clones between technical replicates, compared with 15 to 17 over roughly 2 weeks and 19 over about four weeks. The authors expected biological variance in healthy repertoires might increase further over much longer intervals such as months to years. Variance in clone template counts between approximately two-week samples significantly increased with total template count across all healthy donors.

About this clone itself: Its target antigen remains unknown. Base qualities are not provided; no much larger clone lies one nucleotide away.

Material: blood. The sequence derives from a person aged 18-70 years in good health.

At the DNA level, the sequence is TGTGCCAGCACTCCCATCGGGGCGGGATCCTACGAGCAGTACTTC. This yields the protein CASTPIGAGSYEQYF. The V gene is TRBV28 and the J gene is TRBJ2-7; TRBD2 is a possible D gene, resting on 6 matching bases. Based on the germline V gene, the CDR1 and CDR2 sequences are MDHEN and SYDVKM. The V and J ends are trimmed by 7 bases and 1 base, leaving 17 bases between them. The CDR3 goes from the cysteine to the phenylalanine over 15 residues. Of the read, only the CDR3 DNA is kept; its 45 bases are in frame from base 1.